The clone carrying this T cell receptor beta chain was detected ten times or more. The data derive from a study of early T cells in non-severe SARS-CoV-2 infection. CDR1 and CDR2 (germline): SEHNR, FQNEAQ (reference sequence). The CDR3 totals 20 residues. Trimming took off 1 base at V and 0 bases at J, with 21 bases between the two ends. MiXCR was run by TCRdb on the 5' RACE reads, yielding one entry per CDR3 protein. The sample includes 70,000 or so distinct CDR3 sequences, roughly an eighth of them seen just once. V usage is TRBV7-9 and J usage is TRBJ1-4, with D possibly TRBD1 on 5 matching bases. Sequencing used whole blood. The TCR sequence derives from an adult who was a healthcare worker with PCR-confirmed SARS-CoV-2 infection or an uninfected control (not recorded which). The DNA for the CDR3 is TGTGCCAGCAGCTTAGATTGGTATGAGGACAAACGAACAACTAATGAAAAACTGTTTTTT. Its translation is CASSLDWYEDKRTTNEKLFF.